These T cell receptor beta chains were read from a single sample in a study of blood T cell repertoires in COVID-19. The assay was immunoSEQ multiplex PCR, and TCRdb's table has in-frame clones only and misses some. The sample carries 140,000 to 150,000 clones, 87% recorded once. Sequencing used peripheral blood. The source of these receptors is a woman aged 45-65 years with acute or convalescent COVID-19. The CDR3 runs from the conserved cysteine through the conserved F or W. The order of the fields is J gene, V gene, CDR3 protein.

>TRBJ2-1|TRBV19
CASKNYSYNEQFF
>TRBJ2-7|TRBV3-1/TRBV3-2
CASSFGTSGYEQYF
>TRBJ1-1|TRBV6-5
CASSIGEGTEAFF
>TRBJ2-3|TRBV15
CATSRRVDTQYF
>TRBJ2-7|TRBV18
CASSLGADEQYF
>TRBJ2-7|TRBV4-1
CASSQEQISYEQYF
>TRBJ1-1|TRBV9
CASSVEGGANTEAFF
>TRBJ1-4|TRBV19
CASSIDKLRATNEKLFF
>TRBJ2-3|TRBV15
CATSRDMGQGLSTDTQYF
>TRBJ2-3|TRBV3-1/TRBV3-2
CASSQGTGSTDTQYF
>TRBJ2-7|TRBV3-1/TRBV3-2
CASSHFSGGSFEQYF
>TRBJ2-4|TRBV27
CASSLGRALGGNIQYF
>TRBJ2-4|TRBV6-5
CALGALAKNIQYF
>TRBJ2-5|TRBV7-7
CASSLGQGGAQETQYF
>TRBJ1-1|TRBV30
CAWRPKQGMGEAFF
>TRBJ2-7|TRBV7-6
CASSLGIAGGYEQYF
>TRBJ2-7|TRBV19
CASSSQGSTYEQYF
>TRBJ1-3|TRBV28
CASSPHTRRGNTIYF
>TRBJ2-1|TRBV15
CATSRDLGTGSYNEQFF
>TRBJ2-1|TRBV5-6
CASSLTQNEQFF
>TRBJ2-5|TRBV12-5
CASGLVSGGQETQYF
>TRBJ1-2|TRBV5-6
CASSFQTGWYGYTF
>TRBJ1-1|TRBV3-1/TRBV3-2
CASSQSRMNTEAFF
>TRBJ2-2|TRBV2
CASRAGLAGGFTGELFF
>TRBJ1-4|TRBV25-1
CASGGQGWNEKLFF
>TRBJ1-2|TRBV29-1
CSAWDSGYTF
>TRBJ2-3|TRBV7-3
CASSESGRSGDTQYF